These 26 T cell receptor beta chains were sequenced from one sample in a study of shared clonotypes between healthy human individuals. The protocol was immunoSEQ multiplex PCR, while the TCRdb copy is restricted to in-frame clones and leaves out a portion. The table lists approximately 1,000,000 clones, 75% to 80% of them singletons, with approximately 0.52% in the top ten. The sample was memory CD4+ T cells from PBMCs. The subset: CD45RA-negative fraction. These TCRs come from a man between 18 and 29 years old in good health. Some clones in this sample may be carry-over from other donors' samples.

The chain employs TRBV18 and TRBJ2-7; D might be TRBD1 (6 bases). Trimming removed 3 bases from V and 1 base from J, with 16 bases in between. This CDR3 has 16 residues. In germline, CDR1 is KGHSH, CDR2 LQKENI. For the CDR3, the DNA is TGTGCCAGCTCACCCGCCGGCGGCAGGGGTTCCTACGAGCAGTACTTC. Its protein product is CASSPAGGRGSYEQYF.

The V and J genes are TRBV7-9 and TRBJ2-7, with 7 bases aligning to TRBD2. J lost 4 bases, V lost 2 bases, and 5 bases had no gene match. Germline V gene lookup returns CDR1 SEHNR and CDR2 FQNEAQ (reference sequence). CDR3 length: 14 amino acids. DNA for the CDR3: TGTGCCAGCAGCTTATTCGGCGGGAGTTACGAGCAGTACTTC. It translates to CASSLFGGSYEQYF.

V usage is TRBV5-1 and J usage is TRBJ2-7; D unresolved. The ends were cut back, 1 base at V and 2 bases at J, with 7 bases in the middle. Germline CDR1 reads SGHRS; CDR2 reads YFSETQ. This CDR3 region has 13 residues. The CDR3 nucleotides read TGCGCCAGCAGCTTGCAGCAACCCTACGAGCAGTACTTC. Translating gives CASSLQQPYEQYF.

This clone was observed once. The J gene is TRBJ2-5, the V gene TRBV30; TRBD2 aligns across 13 bases. Trimming at V came to 5 bases and at J to 5 bases, leaving 8 bases not matched to a gene. The CDR3 length is 15 residues. Germline values: CDR1 GTSNPN, CDR2 SVGIG (reference sequence). The CDR3 is CAWGAGLAGRETQYF. CDR3 DNA sequence: TGTGCCTGGGGAGCGGGACTAGCGGGAAGGGAGACCCAGTACTTC. Full variable domain (outside the CDR3, taken from reference TRBV30 and TRBJ2-5): SQTIHQWPATLVQPVGSPLSLECTVEGTSNPNLYWYRQAAGRGLQLLFYSVGIGQISSEVPQNLSASRPQDRQFILSSKKLLLSDSGFYLCAWGAGLAGRETQYFGPGTRLLVL.

The rearrangement links TRBV2 to TRBJ1-1; possible D gene TRBD1, 6 bases. CDR1 SNHLY and CDR2 FYNNEI come from the germline V gene. The length of the CDR3 is 15 residues. The V and J ends lost 5 bases and 5 bases respectively, with 18 bases between them. For the CDR3, the DNA is TGTGCCAGCAGTTTCTCCCGAAGGGGGTGGACTGAAGCTTTCTTT. Translating gives CASSFSRRGWTEAFF.

The genes are TRBV27 and TRBJ2-5; unclear D gene. The end of the DNA aligns better with TRBJ2-7, so the J call may be wrong. Germline CDR1 is MNHEY and CDR2 is SMNVEV (reference sequence). The CDR3 has 15 residues. CDR3 sequence reads: CASSFLGRSSYEQYF. The CDR3, as DNA: TGTGCCAGCAGTTTTTTGGGCAGGAGCTCCTACGAGCAGTACTTC.

The table lists this clone with a few counts. The chain uses TRBV10-2 and TRBJ2-2; D remains unclear. The V gene's germline CDR1 is WSHSY and CDR2 SAAADI. V was clipped by 10 bases and J by 1 base, with 4 bases between them. The CDR3 runs 11 residues. The CDR3 DNA reads TGCGCCACCAAGAACACCGGGGAGCTGTTTTTT. Translating gives CATKNTGELFF.

This chain joins TRBV7-3 and TRBJ2-7; D is perhaps TRBD2 (6 bases). The CDR3 runs 16 residues. The germline CDR1 and CDR2 sequences are SGHTA and FQGTGA. V was clipped by 5 bases and J by 8 bases, with 25 bases between them. The CDR3 DNA follows: TGTGCCAGCAGCCCGGGAAGCGCGGGGACGGGTCAGAAGCAGTACTTC. Its protein is CASSPGSAGTGQKQYF.

This rearrangement joins TRBV30 to TRBJ1-1; D may be TRBD1 (5 bases). Germline CDR1 and CDR2: GTSNPN and SVGIG (reference sequence). This CDR3 is built from 12 residues. V dropped 5 bases and J dropped 1 base, with 8 bases sitting between them. The CDR3 bases are TGTGCCTGGGGGCAGGGGAACACTGAAGCTTTCTTT. Translating it yields CAWGQGNTEAFF.

This clone was found many times. V and J are TRBV7-9 and TRBJ2-7; TRBD1 is a possible D gene (6 bases). Germline CDR1 reads SEHNR; CDR2 reads FQNEAQ (reference sequence). Trimming left V 3 bases short and J 2 bases short, with 14 bases between. CDR3 size: 15 residues. The CDR3 spells CASSLGALGTYEQYF. Here the CDR3 DNA reads TGTGCCAGCAGCTTGGGGGCCCTCGGGACCTACGAGCAGTACTTC.

The rearrangement joins TRBV15 to TRBJ1-5, with TRBD1 matching over 9 bases. This CDR3 has 21 residues. Germline V lookup: CDR1 LNHNV, CDR2 YYDKDF (reference sequence). V lost 3 bases and J lost 2; bases outside the gene matches: 20. CDR3 sequence reads: CATSSDLPGTGRFGGNQPQHF. DNA of the CDR3: TGTGCCACCAGCAGTGATTTACCCGGGACAGGGAGGTTCGGTGGCAATCAGCCCCAGCATTTT. The variable domain in full, completed from reference TRBV15 and TRBJ1-5, reads DAMVIQNPRYQVTQFGKPVTLSCSQTLNHNVMYWYQQKSSQAPKLLFHYYDKDFNNEADTPDNFQSRRPNTSFCFLDIRSPGLGDTAMYLCATSSDLPGTGRFGGNQPQHFGDGTRLSIL.

V gene TRBV18 combines with J gene TRBJ1-3; D is unresolved. Deletions cut 6 bases from V and 8 bases from J, with 14 bases between. The CDR3 contains 13 residues. Looked up from germline, CDR1 is KGHSH and CDR2 is LQKENI. The CDR3 reads CASSRRLTDTIYF. DNA for the CDR3: TGTGCCAGCTCCCGAAGGTTGACGGACACCATATATTTT.

The chain couples TRBV2 to TRBJ1-4; perhaps TRBD1 as D (5 bases). Germline V gives CDR1 SNHLY, CDR2 FYNNEI. V lost 3 bases and J 8 bases, leaving 16 bases between the germline ends. CDR3 length: 15 amino acids. The CDR3 nucleotides are TGTGCCAGCAGTGATTCAGGGCGGGCCGGGGAAAAACTGTTTTTT. Amino acids: CASSDSGRAGEKLFF.

This chain links TRBV4-1 with TRBJ2-7; 7 bases are shared with TRBD1. Trimming at V came to 1 base and at J to 0 bases, leaving 9 bases not matched to a gene. The CDR3 has 17 residues. Per the germline V gene, CDR1 is MGHRA and CDR2 is YSYEKL. CDR3 loop: CASSQGPTGMSSYEQYF. CDR3 DNA sequence: TGCGCCAGCAGCCAAGGACCGACAGGGATGAGCTCCTACGAGCAGTACTTC.

On this clone itself: The same CDR3 also results from other DNA sequences found in this sample. The chain links TRBV28 to TRBJ1-2; the match to TRBD1 covers 10 bases. The CDR3 has 13 residues. The germline V gene encodes CDR1 MDHEN and CDR2 SYDVKM. J was trimmed by 5 bases and V by 5 bases; bases with no gene match: 2. The CDR3 nucleotides read TGTGCCAGCAGTAAGGGACAGGGGTATGGCTACACCTTC. Translation gives CASSKGQGYGYTF.

The V and J genes are TRBV27 and TRBJ2-5, with 10 bases aligning to TRBD2. Germline V gives CDR1 MNHEY, CDR2 SMNVEV (reference sequence). The CDR3 covers 17 residues. Germline trimming cut 6 bases from V and 5 bases from J; bases unmatched to any gene: 15. The CDR3 here is CASRPRPQREGEETQYF. DNA of the CDR3: TGTGCCAGCAGACCCCGGCCACAGCGGGAGGGGGAGGAGACCCAGTACTTC.

The V and J genes are TRBV7-9 and TRBJ2-7; 8 bases agree with TRBD1. With V trimmed by 2 bases and J by 3 bases, 6 bases remained unmatched. Germline values: CDR1 SEHNR, CDR2 FQNEAQ (reference sequence). The CDR3 loop spans 15 amino acids. The DNA for the CDR3 is TGTGCCAGCAGCTTAAGTGGGACAGGTTACTACGAGCAGTACTTC. It encodes CASSLSGTGYYEQYF.

This clone was observed a handful of times. The CDR3 coding sequence is TGCGCCAGCAGCTGGGCGACAGGGCTGGCGGGAGAGCAGTACTTC. This encodes CASSWATGLAGEQYF. This chain links TRBV5-1 with TRBJ2-7; the D gene is possibly TRBD1 (7 bases). V lost 3 bases and J lost 7, with 20 bases in between. The CDR3 is 15 amino acids. Germline loops: CDR1 SGHRS, CDR2 YFSETQ.

The chain links TRBV5-1 to TRBJ2-2; D is unclear. There are 15 residues in the CDR3. V was cut by 0 bases and J by 4 bases, with 10 bases left in between. Germline V CDR1 and CDR2: SGHRS, YFSETQ. CDR3 amino acids: CASSLVSGSTGELFF. CDR3 in DNA: TGCGCCAGCAGCTTGGTCTCCGGTTCCACCGGGGAGCTGTTTTTT.

V gene TRBV27 combines with J gene TRBJ2-7; D unclear. Germline CDR1 and CDR2: MNHEY and SMNVEV (reference sequence). The ends were cut back, 4 bases at V and 2 bases at J, with 9 bases in the middle. This CDR3 comprises 13 residues. CDR3 DNA: TGTGCCAGCAGTTCCCCAAAAACCTACGAGCAGTACTTC. Its translation is CASSSPKTYEQYF.

As for this clone: This same CDR3 is encoded by further DNA sequences in the sample. The chain combines TRBV28 with TRBJ2-7, with 9 positions matching TRBD1. In germline, CDR1 is MDHEN, CDR2 SYDVKM. The CDR3 runs 15 residues. The V segment lost 6 bases and the J segment 3 bases; nucleotides outside the gene matches: 9. CDR3 residues: CASSLPWTGVYEQYF. CDR3 bases: TGTGCCAGCAGCCTTCCCTGGACAGGGGTCTACGAGCAGTACTTC.

The chain uses TRBV6-1 and TRBJ1-5; 9 bases agree with TRBD1. This CDR3 has 18 amino acids. The V segment lost 2 bases and the J segment 2 bases; nucleotides outside the gene matches: 10. Per germline, CDR1 MNHNS and CDR2 SASEGT. In nucleotides, the CDR3 is TGTGCCAGCAGTGAAAGGGGGGACAGGGTCAGGGGCAATCAGCCCCAGCATTTT. This encodes CASSERGDRVRGNQPQHF.

The V gene is TRBV28, the J gene TRBJ1-1; TRBD1 agrees at 7 bases. The CDR3 covers 11 residues. Germline CDR1 reads MDHEN; CDR2 reads SYDVKM. J gave up 9 bases and V 6 bases, and 4 bases lay outside the gene matches. The CDR3 reads CASRRGQKAFF. The CDR3 DNA reads TGTGCCAGCAGAAGGGGACAGAAAGCTTTCTTT.

The count of this clone is one. One end of the junction does not line up with germline, which may come from a read error. Other nucleotide sequences in the sample specify the same CDR3. The CDR3 DNA follows: TGCGCCAGCTCCCTCAGTGGGACAGGGGGCTACGAGCAGTATTTC. Its translation: CASSLSGTGGYEQYF. This rearrangement joins TRBV5-1 to TRBJ2-7; 12 bases fit TRBD1. CDR3 size: 15 residues. CDR1 and CDR2 from the germline V gene are SGHRS and YFSETQ. The whole variable domain, filled in from reference TRBV5-1 and TRBJ2-7, reads KAGVTQTPRYLIKTRGQQVTLSCSPISGHRSVSWYQQTPGQGLQFLFEYFSETQRNKGNFPGRFSGRQFSNSRSEMNVSTLELGDSALYLCASSLSGTGGYEQYFGPGTRLTVT.

Worth noting for this clone: Being one base from a much bigger clone, this may be a read error. The chain carries TRBV27 and TRBJ1-3; D ambiguous. CDR1 is MNHEY, CDR2 SMNVEV, per germline (reference sequence). V lost 4 bases to trimming and J lost 0 bases, with 7 bases between them. The CDR3 totals 14 residues. The CDR3 nucleotides read TGTGCCAGCAGTTCCGGGTTCTCTGGAAACACCATATATTTT. Amino acids: CASSSGFSGNTIYF.

In this sample, this clone turned up once. This chain connects TRBV7-2 to TRBJ1-5, with D perhaps matching TRBD1 (6 bases). The CDR3 totals 15 residues. V dropped 6 bases and J dropped 3 bases, with 15 bases sitting between them. The V gene's germline CDR1 is SGHTA and CDR2 FQGNSA. The CDR3 DNA is TGTGCCAGCAGTAGGGGGGGGAGCACCAATCAGCCCCAGCATTTT. Amino acid sequence: CASSRGGSTNQPQHF.